The 30 T cell receptor beta chains below were found in one sample sequenced in a study of beta chain features in type 1 diabetes. Expressed TCRB transcripts were sequenced, since all the RNA that had been isolated was reverse transcribed. TCRdb's copy holds only in-frame clones and misses some; the assay was immunoSEQ multiplex PCR. The sample carries about 330,000 clones, roughly 9.6% recorded once. Sequencing was carried out using naive CD4+ T cells from blood. These receptors all come from a woman aged 25 to 45 in good health.

The chain combines TRBV11-2 with TRBJ2-7; D not certain. The CDR3 contains 12 residues. Trimming stripped 5 bases from V and 2 bases from J, with 7 bases between. Per germline, CDR1 SGHAT and CDR2 FQNNGV. The CDR3 region is CASSASTYEQYF. As DNA, the CDR3 is TGTGCCAGCAGCGCATCTACCTACGAGCAGTACTTC.

The V gene is TRBV29-1, the J gene TRBJ1-4; no firm D call. The CDR3 sequence is 11 residues long. V gave up 1 base and J gave up 6 bases, with 3 bases separating them. In germline, CDR1 is SQVTM, CDR2 ANQGSEA. CDR3 nucleotides: TGCAGCGTTGAAGGCGATGAAAAACTGTTTTTT. It is translated as CSVEGDEKLFF.

Ten or more counts support this clone. The chain couples TRBV9 to TRBJ1-2, with 8 positions matching TRBD1. The CDR3 contains 12 residues. The ends lost 4 bases at V and 8 bases at J; junction bases unmatched: 4. Germline CDR1 SGDLS, CDR2 YYNGEE. The CDR3 DNA sequence: TGTGCCAGCAGCCCGACAGGGGACGGCTACACCTTC. Protein product: CASSPTGDGYTF.

The chain employs TRBV30 and TRBJ1-2; D is perhaps TRBD1 (5 bases). V lost 2 bases, J lost 3 bases, and 10 bases lay in between. The CDR3 extends over 13 amino acids. Germline CDR1 reads GTSNPN; CDR2 reads SVGIG (reference sequence). The CDR3 loop reads CAWSRGGDYGYTF. CDR3 bases: TGTGCCTGGAGTAGGGGAGGGGACTATGGCTACACCTTC.

The chain employs TRBV7-3 and TRBJ1-1; maybe TRBD1 (5 bases). The V gene's germline CDR1 is SGHTA and CDR2 FQGTGA. The CDR3 contains 14 residues. Trimming pared 5 bases from V and 4 bases from J, leaving 14 bases between. CDR3 sequence reads: CASSPTGGGTEAFF. CDR3 nucleotide sequence: TGTGCCAGCAGCCCGACGGGGGGTGGCACTGAAGCTTTCTTT. The variable domain in full, completed from reference TRBV7-3 and TRBJ1-1, reads GAGVSQTPSNKVTEKGKYVELRCDPISGHTALYWYRQSLGQGPEFLIYFQGTGAADDSGLPNDRFFAVRPEGSVSTLKIQRTERGDSAVYLCASSPTGGGTEAFFGQGTRLTVV.

A few counts support this clone. V and J are TRBV5-1 and TRBJ2-7, with TRBD2 identical over 15 bases. This CDR3 is 17 amino acids long. J gave up 4 bases and V 4 bases, and 9 bases lay outside the gene matches. Germline lookup yields CDR1 SGHRS and CDR2 YFSETQ. The CDR3: CASSQRTSGRARYEQYF. As DNA, the CDR3 is TGCGCCAGCAGCCAACGGACTAGCGGGAGGGCCCGGTACGAGCAGTACTTC.

The chain couples TRBV2 to TRBJ2-5; TRBD1 is a possible D gene (6 bases). V dropped 4 bases and J dropped 5 bases, with 14 bases sitting between them. Germline CDR1 SNHLY, CDR2 FYNNEI. The CDR3 contains 14 residues. CDR3 nucleotides: TGTGCCAGCAGTGGAACTCCGAGGGGGGAGACCCAGTACTTC. Translated, it gives CASSGTPRGETQYF. The full variable domain, in which reference TRBV2 and TRBJ2-5 provide the parts outside the CDR3, is EPEVTQTPSHQVTQMGQEVILRCVPISNHLYFYWYRQILGQKVEFLVSFYNNEISEKSEIFDDQFSVERPDGSNFTLKIRSTKLEDSAMYFCASSGTPRGETQYFGPGTRLLVL.

The chain is built from TRBV28 and TRBJ2-2; 7 positions agree with TRBD1. Trimming at V came to 3 bases and at J to 6 bases, leaving 4 bases not matched to a gene. From germline, CDR1 is MDHEN and CDR2 SYDVKM. This CDR3 has 14 amino acids. The CDR3 DNA is TGTGCCAGCAGTTTGACAGGGTGGGCCGGGGAGCTGTTTTTT. Translated: CASSLTGWAGELFF.

This clone was seen only a few times. V and J are TRBV27 and TRBJ2-1; TRBD1 aligns across 8 bases. J gave up 8 bases and V 5 bases, and 8 bases lay outside the gene matches. The CDR3 runs 14 residues. Germline V CDR1 and CDR2: MNHEY, SMNVEV (reference sequence). Here the CDR3 reads CASSPGQGRDEQFF. CDR3 in DNA: TGTGCCAGCAGTCCCGGACAGGGACGGGATGAGCAGTTCTTC.

V is TRBV30 and J is TRBJ2-7; D perhaps matches TRBD2 (6 bases). CDR1 GTSNPN and CDR2 SVGIG come from the germline V gene (reference sequence). The CDR3 is 15 residues long. V lost 0 bases to trimming and J lost 4 bases, with 16 bases between them. The CDR3 DNA reads as TGTGCCTGGAGTGTACTGTGGGGGGATAAGTACGAGCAGTACTTC. Translated: CAWSVLWGDKYEQYF.

With respect to this clone: Other DNA sequences from this sample encode an identical CDR3 as well. The rearrangement joins TRBV7-3 to TRBJ2-5; D might be TRBD1 (5 bases). CDR3 size: 14 residues. Trimming left V 3 bases short and J 4 bases short, with 12 bases between. Germline V CDR1 and CDR2: SGHTA, FQGTGA. The CDR3 bases are TGTGCCAGCAGCTTTGCAGGGCTCAGAGAGACCCAGTACTTC. Protein product: CASSFAGLRETQYF.

V is TRBV30 and J is TRBJ1-2, with D unresolved. Per germline, CDR1 GTSNPN and CDR2 SVGIG (reference sequence). This CDR3 spans 13 amino acids. Trimming took 0 bases from V and 5 from J, leaving 10 bases between them. The CDR3 DNA reads TGTGCCTGGAGTGTACGAGGGTTTTATGGCTACACCTTC. Translation gives CAWSVRGFYGYTF.

The chain couples TRBV9 to TRBJ1-4, with 7 bases fitting TRBD1. The length of the CDR3 is 16 residues. Germline CDR1 reads SGDLS; CDR2 reads YYNGEE. The ends lost 4 bases at V and 5 bases at J; junction bases unmatched: 11. CDR3 nucleotide sequence: TGTGCCAGCAGCCCTACCCAGGGGGTGAAAAATGAAAAACTGTTTTTT. Translating gives CASSPTQGVKNEKLFF. Supplemented by reference TRBV9 and TRBJ1-4, the full variable domain reads DSGVTQTPKHLITATGQRVTLRCSPRSGDLSVYWYQQSLDQGLQFLIQYYNGEERAKGNILERFSAQQFPDLHSELNLSSLELGDSALYFCASSPTQGVKNEKLFFGSGTQLSVL.

This clone was seen a handful of times. J is TRBJ1-1 and V is TRBV2; maybe TRBD1 (5 bases). With 4 bases removed from V and 3 bases from J, the gap between germline ends came to 6 bases. Germline-derived CDR1 and CDR2 are SNHLY and FYNNEI. The CDR3 totals 12 residues. The CDR3 loop is CASSARDTEAFF. The DNA of the CDR3 is TGTGCCAGCAGTGCCAGGGACACTGAAGCTTTCTTT.

This clone was observed a handful of times. The chain recombines TRBV28 with TRBJ1-1, with 7 nucleotides matching TRBD1. Germline CDR1 and CDR2: MDHEN and SYDVKM. The CDR3 is made up of 15 amino acids. V dropped 6 bases and J dropped 5; count of bases not matched to a gene: 12. The CDR3 loop is CASSLTDRVGTEAFF. The CDR3 DNA reads as TGTGCCAGCAGCTTGACCGACAGGGTCGGGACTGAAGCTTTCTTT.

This clone was seen only a few times. The chain has TRBV18 and TRBJ1-1; D call uncertain. The CDR3 runs to 13 residues. With 2 bases removed from V and 5 bases from J, the gap between germline ends came to 9 bases. CDR1 is KGHSH and CDR2 is LQKENI in the germline V gene. This CDR3 is CASSPSAGTEAFF. The CDR3 nucleotides are TGTGCCAGCTCACCAAGCGCTGGGACTGAAGCTTTCTTT.

This clone was counted a few times. The CDR3 spells CASSQGLADEQYF. The DNA of the CDR3 is TGCGCCAGCAGCCAAGGTCTAGCGGATGAGCAGTACTTC. The chain has TRBV4-3 and TRBJ2-7, with 7 bases lining up with TRBD2. The CDR3 loop spans 13 amino acids. The J segment lost 7 bases and the V segment lost 1 base, leaving 4 bases of the junction unmatched. Germline CDR1 is LGHNA and CDR2 is YSLEER.

This clone appeared a few times. The chain combines TRBV27 with TRBJ2-7; weak D call: TRBD1 (5 bases). The V gene's germline CDR1 is MNHEY and CDR2 SMNVEV (reference sequence). The CDR3 spans 13 residues. Trimming removed 8 bases from V and 2 bases from J, with 13 bases in between. The CDR3 sequence is CASGRRETYEQYF. In DNA, the CDR3 is TGTGCCAGCGGCCGCAGGGAAACCTACGAGCAGTACTTC.

The chain uses TRBV6-5 and TRBJ1-1, with D perhaps TRBD1 (5 bases). Trimming took 5 bases from V and 4 from J, leaving 8 bases between them. Germline CDR1 MNHEY, CDR2 SVGAGI. This CDR3 is built from 12 residues. The CDR3 nucleotides read TGTGCCAGCAGTCGGGGGGGCACTGAAGCTTTCTTT. Residues: CASSRGGTEAFF.

This chain uses TRBV28 with TRBJ2-7; D unresolved. V was pared by 5 bases and J by 2 bases, with 7 bases between. There are 12 residues in the CDR3. Germline values: CDR1 MDHEN, CDR2 SYDVKM. For the CDR3, the DNA is TGTGCCAGCAGTACAACAGCCTACGAGCAGTACTTC. This codes for CASSTTAYEQYF.

This clone was counted between two and nine times. The chain is built from TRBV4-3 and TRBJ2-5; 12 nucleotides match TRBD1. Per germline, CDR1 LGHNA and CDR2 YSLEER. V shed 1 base and J 5 bases; nucleotides not matched to a gene: 2. This CDR3 has 15 residues. The DNA of the CDR3 is TGCGCCAGCAGCCAAGGGGACAGGGGGCTTGAGACCCAGTACTTC. Translated, it gives CASSQGDRGLETQYF.

This clone has just a few counts. The chain joins TRBV4-3 to TRBJ1-1; D is uncertain. Germline assignment: CDR1 LGHNA and CDR2 YSLEER. CDR3 size: 16 residues. The V and J ends lost 0 bases and 0 bases respectively, with 11 bases between them. CDR3 coding DNA: TGCGCCAGCAGCCAAGATCTTAGCAGCCTGAACACTGAAGCTTTCTTT. It specifies CASSQDLSSLNTEAFF.

V and J are TRBV15 and TRBJ2-3; 12 nucleotides line up with TRBD2. After removal of 6 bases from V and 0 bases from J, the junction contained 19 bases not matched to a gene. CDR3 length: 21 amino acids. Germline loops: CDR1 LNHNV, CDR2 YYDKDF (reference sequence). Here the CDR3 reads CATSIAGATPGLAGSTDTQYF. The CDR3 DNA reads as TGTGCCACCAGTATCGCGGGGGCTACCCCGGGACTAGCGGGTAGCACAGATACGCAGTATTTT.

The rearrangement joins TRBV10-3 to TRBJ1-5; 7 bases are shared with TRBD1. Losses at the gene ends were 1 base for V and 1 base for J; bases not matched to a gene: 1. This CDR3 region has 15 residues. Germline-derived CDR1 and CDR2 are ENHRY and SYGVKD. The CDR3 spells CAISEWGQSNQPQHF. CDR3 coding DNA: TGTGCCATCAGTGAGTGGGGACAGAGCAATCAGCCCCAGCATTTT.

This clone was recorded a few times. The gene calls are TRBV6-6 and TRBJ1-2; possible D gene TRBD1, 5 bases. V was shortened by 5 bases and J by 8 bases, with 18 bases between the two germline ends. The germline gives CDR1 MNHNY, CDR2 SVGAGI (reference sequence). This CDR3 is 14 amino acids long. The CDR3 DNA reads TGTGCCAGCAGTACCTCAGACAGCCCGCGGGGCTACACCTTC. This sequence encodes CASSTSDSPRGYTF.

V and J are TRBV28 and TRBJ2-1; D is uncertain. CDR3 length: 16 residues. CDR1 is MDHEN, CDR2 SYDVKM, per germline. Deletions cut 3 bases from V and 0 bases from J, with 12 bases between. The CDR3 region has the DNA TGTGCCAGCAGTTTGGCGGCGGAAAGCTCCTACAATGAGCAGTTCTTC. Residues: CASSLAAESSYNEQFF.

The chain has TRBV23-1 and TRBJ2-7, with 9 bases that match TRBD2. TRBV23-1 is an ORF, and what it does is uncertain. There are 16 residues in the CDR3. With V trimmed by 7 bases and J by 2 bases, 12 bases remained unmatched. CDR3: CASMVAGGGPTYEQYF. CDR3 DNA: TGCGCCAGCATGGTGGCGGGAGGGGGGCCTACCTACGAGCAGTACTTC.

In this sample, this clone turned up a few times. The J gene is TRBJ2-3, the V gene TRBV9; TRBD2 matches 11 bases. With 4 bases clipped from V and 6 bases from J, the junction kept 13 bases outside the gene matches. Germline CDR1 SGDLS, CDR2 YYNGEE. This CDR3 region has 17 residues. The CDR3 sequence: CASSPPLAGGPGDTQYF. In DNA form, the CDR3 reads TGTGCCAGCAGCCCACCCTTAGCGGGAGGGCCGGGGGATACGCAGTATTTT.

In its sample, this clone was seen a few times. The chain links TRBV28 to TRBJ2-7, with 8 bases identical to TRBD2. CDR3 length equals 13 residues. V gave up 2 bases and J gave up 12 bases; unmatched junction bases: 9. Germline lookup yields CDR1 MDHEN and CDR2 SYDVKM. CDR3 bases: TGTGCCAGCAGTTTAGCCTTAGCGGGAAGGGGGTACTTC. Amino acids: CASSLALAGRGYF.

In its sample, this clone was seen a few times. J is TRBJ2-5 and V is TRBV6-5; D remains ambiguous. The CDR3 runs 14 residues. V was trimmed by 2 bases and J by 1 base, leaving 8 bases between them. The germline gives CDR1 MNHEY, CDR2 SVGAGI. The CDR3 region has the DNA TGTGCCAGCAGTTACGGAGTAACCCAAGAGACCCAGTACTTC. Encoded protein: CASSYGVTQETQYF.